This T cell receptor beta chain was identified during a study of tumor-infiltrating lymphocytes in oesophageal squamous cell carcinoma. Trimming removed 0 bases at V and 5 bases at J, with 4 bases between. CDR1 and CDR2 from the germline V gene are SEHNR and FQNEAQ (reference sequence). The CDR3 covers 13 residues. TCRdb recomputed calls from the PCR reads with MiXCR, one row per CDR3 protein. Of 9,900 or so distinct CDR3 sequences in the sample, about 61% are singletons; the top ten hold around 35%. This clonotype is medium-sized (0.01 to 0.1%) within its sample. This TCR was sampled from a male donor with esophageal squamous cell carcinoma. The chain employs TRBV7-9 and TRBJ2-2; D is uncertain. Sequenced: esophageal tumor tissue. The CDR3 nucleotides read TGTGCCAGCAGCTTAGCCAGTACCGGGGAGCTGTTTTTT. Translating it yields CASSLASTGELFF.